This TCR beta chain originates from a study of beta chain features in type 1 diabetes. In regard to this clone: Antigen unknown.

Of the isolated RNA, all was reverse transcribed, and so the sequenced material was expressed TCRB transcripts. Naive, central memory and regulatory T cell samples averaged about 3.57 million immunoSEQ reads each. The repertoire was sequenced with immunoSEQ multiplex PCR; TCRdb's copy has only in-frame clones and lacks some. The sample has about 28,000 clones, less than 70% seen once. The CDR3 is 12 amino acids. V lost 5 bases and J lost 12; bases outside the gene matches: 5. Per the germline V gene, CDR1 is SGHTA and CDR2 is FQGNSA. General observations from the study: It was among patients, rather than healthy donors, that naive, central memory and Treg TCRB repertoires appeared more similar. VDJ junctions from patients with type 1 diabetes contained fewer insertions and more deletions. TCRB CDR3s from Type 1 diabetes patients were moderately but significantly shorter in all four CD4+ subsets.

The genes are TRBV7-2 and TRBJ2-1; TRBD1 matches at 9 bases. The sample taken for sequencing was Tregs from blood. This TCR came from a woman in her 30s with type 1 diabetes. CDR3 protein: CASSPGTGRQFF. Written as DNA, the CDR3 is TGTGCCAGCAGCCCTGGGACAGGGCGGCAGTTCTTC.